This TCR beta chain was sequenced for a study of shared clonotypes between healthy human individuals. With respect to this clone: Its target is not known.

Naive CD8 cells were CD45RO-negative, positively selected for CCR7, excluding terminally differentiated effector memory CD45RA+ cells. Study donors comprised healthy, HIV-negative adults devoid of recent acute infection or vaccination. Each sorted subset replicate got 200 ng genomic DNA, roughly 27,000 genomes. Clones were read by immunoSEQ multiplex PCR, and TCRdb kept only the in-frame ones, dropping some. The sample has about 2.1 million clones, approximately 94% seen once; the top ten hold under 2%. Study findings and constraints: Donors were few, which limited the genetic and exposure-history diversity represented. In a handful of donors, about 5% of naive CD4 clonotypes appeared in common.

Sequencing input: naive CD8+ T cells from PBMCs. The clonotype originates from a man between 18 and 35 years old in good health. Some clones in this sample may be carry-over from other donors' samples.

CDR3 coding DNA: TGTGCCAGCATCGGGTGGGCAAACTACGAGCAGTACTTC. Translation: CASIGWANYEQYF. The chain has TRBV7-3 and TRBJ2-7; unclear D gene. V dropped 7 bases and J dropped 3 bases, with 13 bases sitting between them. The germline CDR1 and CDR2 sequences are SGHTA and FQGTGA. The CDR3 extends over 13 amino acids. Full variable domain (rest looked up from reference TRBV7-3 and TRBJ2-7): GAGVSQTPSNKVTEKGKYVELRCDPISGHTALYWYRQSLGQGPEFLIYFQGTGAADDSGLPNDRFFAVRPEGSVSTLKIQRTERGDSAVYLCASIGWANYEQYFGPGTRLTVT.